Here is one TCR beta chain with its context. This specimen comes from a study of human T cells and chemical hapten exposure. Study information: Weekly administration of diphenylcyclopropenone to the scalp of patients continued throughout the roughly 24-week study. Patients were mainly female, each with alopecia areata, totalis or universalis.

The CDR3 loop spans 15 amino acids. Trimming pared 8 bases from V and 7 bases from J, leaving 24 bases between. Germline CDR1 is LGHNA and CDR2 is YNFKEQ. One entry per CDR3 protein, called by TCRdb with MiXCR from the RACE reads. This repertoire shows a few hundred thousand distinct CDR3 sequences, about 5.4% found once; its top ten account for 7% to 10%. The time point was: pre-sensitization, week 0. Noted treatment: therapeutic diphenylcyclopropenone sensitization with weekly scalp DPC. Drawing of blood took place ahead of applying each patch test. The specimen comprised whole blood, sampled in connection with sensitization to the hapten diphenylcyclopropenone (DPC). The TCR was taken from a woman between 18 and 29 years old with alopecia areata. Some clones in this sample may be carry-over from other donors' samples. The chain couples TRBV4-2 to TRBJ2-7, with D perhaps given as TRBD1 or TRBD2 (5 bases each). CDR3 sequence (DNA): TGTGCCAGCGGTCCCGCAGGCGTCAGAGAGGGGGAGCAGTACTTC. Its translation: CASGPAGVREGEQYF.